This T cell receptor beta chain emerged from a study of Graves' ophthalmopathy and Graves' hyperthyroidism. RNA served as the template for amplifying TCR beta CDR3 regions. An opening RT-PCR round employed HTBI primers and preceded a second-round multiplex PCR. TCRdb reprocessed the multiplex PCR reads with MiXCR, giving one entry per CDR3 protein. The sample lists about 500,000 distinct CDR3 sequences, 39% occurring once. Deletions cut 4 bases from V and 3 bases from J, with 12 bases between. The CDR3 has 13 residues. The germline gives CDR1 SQVTM, CDR2 ANQGSEA. Exclusion applied to patients with other autoimmune diseases, uncontrolled infections, pregnancy or lactation.

V usage is TRBV29-1 and J usage is TRBJ1-2; D perhaps matches TRBD1 (5 bases). The TCR originated in an adult man with Graves' hyperthyroidism. Source material: peripheral blood or thyroid tissue (not recorded which). CDR3 sequence: CSVATDTDYGYTF. For the CDR3, the DNA is TGCAGCGTTGCGACAGACACTGACTATGGCTACACCTTC.